The next 32 T cell receptor beta chains were all read from a single sample in a study of control samples from healthy donors and cancer patients. The data were produced by immunoSEQ multiplex PCR, yet TCRdb's version contains in-frame clones alone and is incomplete. Of roughly 170,000 clones in the sample, around nine tenths were seen once. The source material was blood. These receptors were collected from a woman under 40 in good health.

The chain uses TRBV7-9 and TRBJ1-6, with TRBD1 identical over 11 bases. The CDR3 consists of 15 residues. V gave up 5 bases and J gave up 6 bases; unmatched junction bases: 3. Per the germline V gene, CDR1 is SEHNR and CDR2 is FQNEAQ (reference sequence). The CDR3 here is CASSAGTGGNSPLHF. The DNA for the CDR3 is TGTGCCAGCAGCGCCGGGACAGGGGGTAATTCACCCCTCCACTTT.

The CDR3 region has the DNA TGCGCCAGCAGCTTGGGGCGCCTGGGAGAGACCCAGTACTTC. Amino acids: CASSLGRLGETQYF. The chain uses TRBV5-1 and TRBJ2-5; D call uncertain. V lost 0 bases to trimming and J lost 4 bases, with 10 bases between them. Per the germline V gene, CDR1 is SGHRS and CDR2 is YFSETQ. This CDR3 contains 14 residues.

This clone showed up just once. The gene calls are TRBV9 and TRBJ1-2; 10 bases match TRBD1. This CDR3 is built from 14 residues. The germline gives CDR1 SGDLS, CDR2 YYNGEE. With 5 bases clipped from V and 5 bases from J, the junction kept 6 bases outside the gene matches. CDR3 amino acids: CASRASDRGYGYTF. The CDR3 nucleotides are TGTGCCAGCAGAGCTTCGGACAGGGGGTATGGCTACACCTTC.

As regards this clone: Other nucleotide sequences in the sample specify the same CDR3. J is TRBJ1-2 and V is TRBV2; D gene unclear. The V end lost 1 base, the J end lost 0 bases, and 3 bases lay between the germline ends. This CDR3 is 13 amino acids long. Germline V lookup: CDR1 SNHLY, CDR2 FYNNEI. Here the CDR3 DNA reads TGTGCCAGCAGTGAAGGAGCTAACTATGGCTACACCTTC. Translation gives CASSEGANYGYTF.

This chain joins TRBV7-9 and TRBJ1-5; D gene ambiguous. Germline assignment: CDR1 SEHNR and CDR2 FQNEAQ (reference sequence). There are 14 residues in the CDR3. Trimming cost V 3 bases and J 4 bases, with 10 bases left between them. The CDR3 loop reads CASSLVAENQPQHF. The DNA for the CDR3 is TGTGCCAGCAGCTTGGTGGCAGAAAATCAGCCCCAGCATTTT. The full variable domain, its missing parts supplied by reference TRBV7-9 and TRBJ1-5, is DTGVSQNPRHKITKRGQNVTFRCDPISEHNRLYWYRQTLGQGPEFLTYFQNEAQLEKSRLLSDRFSAERPKGSFSTLEIQRTEQGDSAMYLCASSLVAENQPQHFGDGTRLSIL.

This clone came up once. V and J are TRBV15 and TRBJ2-7; D is perhaps TRBD2 (5 bases). Trimming took 8 bases from V and 6 from J, leaving 14 bases between them. Germline V lookup: CDR1 LNHNV, CDR2 YYDKDF (reference sequence). The CDR3 totals 12 residues. The CDR3 nucleotides are TGTGCCACCCGCTCGGCGGGTTCCGAGCAGTACGTC. Translated, it gives CATRSAGSEQYV.

V gene TRBV2 combines with J gene TRBJ2-5; TRBD2 matches at 9 bases. The CDR3 has 13 residues. Germline V lookup: CDR1 SNHLY, CDR2 FYNNEI. V lost 4 bases, J lost 5 bases, and 2 bases stayed unmatched. CDR3 in amino acids: CASSGGTSETQYF. The CDR3 bases are TGTGCCAGCAGTGGAGGGACTAGCGAGACCCAGTACTTC.

This chain links TRBV2 with TRBJ1-6, with TRBD1 identical over 8 bases. The length of the CDR3 is 15 residues. The junction had 6 bases not matched to a gene; V was cut back by 2 bases and J by 9 bases. Germline lookup yields CDR1 SNHLY and CDR2 FYNNEI. The CDR3, as DNA: TGTGCCAGCAGTGAATGGACAGGGCGCTCTTCACCCCTCCACTTT. Translated, it gives CASSEWTGRSSPLHF.

V usage is TRBV19 and J usage is TRBJ2-1; tentative D call: TRBD2 (7 bases). CDR1 and CDR2 from the germline V gene are LNHDA and SQIVND (reference sequence). Trimming stripped 6 bases from V and 9 bases from J, with 15 bases between. This CDR3 has 13 residues. The CDR3 nucleotides are TGTGCCAGTAGACGGGGAGGGGGAAGTGAGCAGTTCTTC. This codes for CASRRGGGSEQFF.

This clone has only one observation. This sequence joins TRBV19 and TRBJ1-6, with D maybe TRBD1 (5 bases). Germline V CDR1 and CDR2: LNHDA, SQIVND (reference sequence). Deletions cut 3 bases from V and 9 bases from J, with 9 bases between. CDR3 size: 13 residues. The CDR3 region has the DNA TGTGCCAGTAGTATGACAGAAGGTTCACCCCTCCACTTT. Amino acids: CASSMTEGSPLHF.

This clone was detected only once. The chain carries TRBV2 and TRBJ1-2; D perhaps matches TRBD1 (6 bases). Trimming took 7 bases from V and 4 from J, leaving 16 bases between them. From germline, CDR1 is SNHLY and CDR2 FYNNEI. The CDR3 consists of 14 residues. For the CDR3, the DNA is TGTGCCAGCAATCAAGGGGGGGCGAGCTATGGCTACACCTTC. Its translation: CASNQGGASYGYTF.

This chain connects TRBV7-2 to TRBJ1-2; 8 bases fit TRBD1. CDR1 SGHTA and CDR2 FQGNSA come from the germline V gene. The CDR3 is 15 residues long. The V and J ends lost 5 bases and 4 bases, in that order; junction bases with no gene match: 9. CDR3 region: CASSTDRVEGYGYTF. The CDR3 DNA reads as TGTGCCAGCAGCACGGACAGGGTCGAGGGCTATGGCTACACCTTC.

V usage is TRBV28 and J usage is TRBJ1-1; D is possibly TRBD1 (6 bases). V was shortened by 4 bases and J by 1 base, with 10 bases between the two germline ends. The CDR3 runs to 14 residues. In germline, CDR1 is MDHEN, CDR2 SYDVKM. CDR3 residues: CASSSGQKNTEAFF. The CDR3 DNA follows: TGTGCCAGCAGTTCCGGACAGAAGAACACTGAAGCTTTCTTT.

The chain links TRBV18 to TRBJ1-6; TRBD1 matches 8 bases. CDR3 length equals 18 residues. Trimming removed 1 base from V and 0 bases from J; junction bases left unmatched: 5. CDR1 is KGHSH, CDR2 LQKENI, per germline. Here the CDR3 reads CASSPQRQGPSYNSPLHF. CDR3 coding DNA: TGTGCCAGCTCACCACAGAGACAGGGGCCCTCCTATAATTCACCCCTCCACTTT.

This chain links TRBV5-1 with TRBJ2-1; the D is unclear. The germline V gene has CDR1 SGHRS and CDR2 YFSETQ. CDR3 size: 11 residues. Trimming left V 0 bases short and J 16 bases short, with 11 bases between. In DNA form, the CDR3 reads TGCGCCAGCAGCTTGGCGGGCCCGAAATTCTTC. Translation: CASSLAGPKFF.

This chain uses TRBV29-1 with TRBJ2-2; D perhaps matches TRBD1 (5 bases). In germline, CDR1 is SQVTM, CDR2 ANQGSEA. This CDR3 comprises 13 residues. With 4 bases removed from V and 3 bases from J, the gap between germline ends came to 9 bases. The chain's CDR3 is CSVVTGDTGELFF. CDR3 DNA sequence: TGCAGCGTTGTTACAGGAGACACCGGGGAGCTGTTTTTT.

In its sample, this clone was seen once. This chain uses TRBV5-1 with TRBJ2-4; TRBD2 matches 7 bases. The J segment lost 2 bases and the V segment lost 3 bases, leaving 8 bases of the junction unmatched. The CDR3 has 16 amino acids. Germline CDR1 SGHRS, CDR2 YFSETQ. The CDR3 DNA reads TGCGCCAGCAGCTCTGTCGGGAGGAGTACCAAAAACATTCAGTACTTC. Translation gives CASSSVGRSTKNIQYF.

V is TRBV7-2 and J is TRBJ1-2, with 10 bases identical to TRBD1. Germline CDR1 reads SGHTA; CDR2 reads FQGNSA. With 5 bases clipped from V and 4 bases from J, the junction kept 10 bases outside the gene matches. CDR3 size: 16 residues. In DNA, the CDR3 is TGTGCCAGCAGCCCCTGGGACAGGGGCGGTTTCTATGGCTACACCTTC. It codes for CASSPWDRGGFYGYTF.

The CDR3 nucleotides are TGTGCCAGCACCCCAGGGGCGGGAGCCTACGAGCAGTACTTC. Its translation: CASTPGAGAYEQYF. V usage is TRBV5-6 and J usage is TRBJ2-7, with a possible D match to TRBD2 (7 bases). The germline gives CDR1 SGHDT, CDR2 YYEEEE. This CDR3 has 14 amino acids. Trimming took 6 bases from V and 2 from J, leaving 15 bases between them.

This chain uses TRBV7-2 with TRBJ2-7; D gene uncertain. CDR3 length equals 13 residues. Trimming shortened V by 5 bases and J by 4 bases, and 12 bases separated the two germline ends. CDR1 is SGHTA and CDR2 is FQGNSA in the germline V gene. The CDR3 region has the DNA TGTGCCAGCAGCCCCGGAGTTGGTTACGAGCAGTACTTC. Translated: CASSPGVGYEQYF.

In nucleotides, the CDR3 is TGCGCCAGCAGCTTGGAGAGGTCAACTAATGAAAAACTGTTTTTT. Amino acid sequence: CASSLERSTNEKLFF. This rearrangement joins TRBV5-1 to TRBJ1-4; no clear D gene. Germline lookup yields CDR1 SGHRS and CDR2 YFSETQ. The V and J ends lost 0 bases and 0 bases respectively, with 6 bases between them. The CDR3 extends over 15 amino acids.

The J gene is TRBJ2-3, the V gene TRBV5-1; 7 bases are shared with TRBD1. With V trimmed by 4 bases and J by 5 bases, 10 bases remained unmatched. Germline V gene sequence: CDR1 SGHRS, CDR2 YFSETQ. The length of the CDR3 is 15 residues. The CDR3 sequence is CASSPLQGEGDTQYF. In DNA form, the CDR3 reads TGCGCCAGCAGCCCACTCCAGGGGGAAGGAGATACGCAGTATTTT. Full variable domain (rest looked up from reference TRBV5-1 and TRBJ2-3): KAGVTQTPRYLIKTRGQQVTLSCSPISGHRSVSWYQQTPGQGLQFLFEYFSETQRNKGNFPGRFSGRQFSNSRSEMNVSTLELGDSALYLCASSPLQGEGDTQYFGPGTRLTVL.

This clone was detected once. V gene TRBV5-6 combines with J gene TRBJ2-7; the D gene could be TRBD1 or TRBD2 (6 bases each). Trimming removed 4 bases at V and 5 bases at J, with 13 bases between. The CDR3 runs to 13 residues. Germline-derived CDR1 and CDR2 are SGHDT and YYEEEE. For the CDR3, the DNA is TGTGCCAGCAGCCCGGAGGGGGGAGACGAGCAGTACTTC. It yields the protein CASSPEGGDEQYF.

The chain has TRBV6-4 and TRBJ2-6; D not resolved. V gave up 5 bases and J gave up 0 bases, with 8 bases separating them. CDR1 is MRHNA, CDR2 SNTAGT, per germline. This CDR3 has 15 residues. CDR3 in DNA: TGTGCCAGCAGTCCCATTAGCTCTGGGGCCAACGTCCTGACTTTC. It codes for CASSPISSGANVLTF.

V gene TRBV27 combines with J gene TRBJ2-2, with a tentative D call TRBD1 (5 bases). CDR1 and CDR2 (germline): MNHEY, SMNVEV (reference sequence). CDR3 length: 13 residues. Trimming shortened V by 0 bases and J by 7 bases, and 6 bases separated the two germline ends. This chain's CDR3 is CASSLSGVGELFF. The DNA of the CDR3 is TGTGCCAGCAGTTTATCAGGGGTCGGGGAGCTGTTTTTT.

J is TRBJ1-1 and V is TRBV29-1; D may be TRBD1 (5 bases). Trimming pared 3 bases from V and 5 bases from J, leaving 7 bases between. CDR1 SQVTM and CDR2 ANQGSEA come from the germline V gene. CDR3 length: 11 residues. The CDR3 nucleotides read TGCAGCGTTGAGGGGGGAACTGAAGCTTTCTTT. Its protein is CSVEGGTEAFF.

The chain joins TRBV7-9 to TRBJ1-2; 8 positions agree with TRBD1. CDR1 SEHNR and CDR2 FQNEAQ come from the germline V gene (reference sequence). The ends lost 4 bases at V and 6 bases at J; junction bases unmatched: 7. The CDR3 sequence is 14 residues long. CDR3 DNA sequence: TGTGCCAGCAGCTCCAGCGAGGACAGGGATGGCTACACCTTC. Amino acid sequence: CASSSSEDRDGYTF.

The sample holds a few counts of this clone. The V call is TRBV19, the J call TRBJ1-5; 8 bases align to TRBD1. This CDR3 has 15 amino acids. Germline assignment: CDR1 LNHDA and CDR2 SQIVND (reference sequence). V lost 7 bases, J lost 6 bases, and 11 bases stayed unmatched. The DNA of the CDR3 is TGTGCCAGTACCATGAGGACAGGGCCAGCTCAGCCCCAGCATTTT. Translation: CASTMRTGPAQPQHF.

CDR3 bases: TGTGCCAGTAGTATGGGTGGGTTAGGGAATGAGCAGTTCTTC. Protein product: CASSMGGLGNEQFF. The V and J genes are TRBV19 and TRBJ2-1; no firm D call. This CDR3 is built from 14 residues. The V gene lost 3 bases and the J gene lost 7 bases, with 13 bases spanning the gap. CDR1 is LNHDA, CDR2 SQIVND, per germline (reference sequence).

This chain links TRBV28 with TRBJ2-2, with 12 nucleotides matching TRBD2. V trimming: 3 bases; J trimming: 6 bases; junction bases outside the gene matches: 5. This CDR3 comprises 16 residues. Germline V gives CDR1 MDHEN, CDR2 SYDVKM. The CDR3 region has the DNA TGTGCCAGCAGTTTTGGTCTAGCGGGGGGGTCCGGGGAGCTGTTTTTT. Encoded protein: CASSFGLAGGSGELFF.

This clone was seen once. The chain is built from TRBV5-6 and TRBJ2-1; D is possibly TRBD2 (6 bases). The CDR3 has 16 amino acids. Per the germline V gene, CDR1 is SGHDT and CDR2 is YYEEEE. The germline V and J ends were trimmed by 3 bases and 3 bases, with 16 bases remaining between them. This chain's CDR3 is CASSSNPTSNYNEQFF. In nucleotides, the CDR3 is TGTGCCAGCAGCTCGAACCCGACTAGTAACTACAATGAGCAGTTCTTC.

J is TRBJ1-1 and V is TRBV5-4; unclear D gene. V lost 2 bases and J 4 bases, leaving 12 bases between the germline ends. The CDR3 has 14 residues. Germline V lookup: CDR1 SGHNT, CDR2 YYREEE (reference sequence). In nucleotides, the CDR3 is TGTGCCAGCAGCTTACTCGACGGGTTCACTGAAGCTTTCTTT. It translates to CASSLLDGFTEAFF.